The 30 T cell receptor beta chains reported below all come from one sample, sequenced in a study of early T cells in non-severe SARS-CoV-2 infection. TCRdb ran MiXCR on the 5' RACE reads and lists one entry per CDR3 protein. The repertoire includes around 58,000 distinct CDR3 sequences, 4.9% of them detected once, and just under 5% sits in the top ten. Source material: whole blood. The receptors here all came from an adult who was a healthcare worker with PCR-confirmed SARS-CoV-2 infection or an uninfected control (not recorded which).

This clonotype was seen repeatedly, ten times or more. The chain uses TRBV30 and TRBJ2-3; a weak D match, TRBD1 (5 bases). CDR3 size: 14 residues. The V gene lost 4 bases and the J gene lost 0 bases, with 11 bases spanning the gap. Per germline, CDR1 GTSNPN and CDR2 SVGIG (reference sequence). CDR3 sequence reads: CAWKRTFSTDTQYF. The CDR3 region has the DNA TGTGCCTGGAAAAGGACATTTAGCACAGATACGCAGTATTTT.

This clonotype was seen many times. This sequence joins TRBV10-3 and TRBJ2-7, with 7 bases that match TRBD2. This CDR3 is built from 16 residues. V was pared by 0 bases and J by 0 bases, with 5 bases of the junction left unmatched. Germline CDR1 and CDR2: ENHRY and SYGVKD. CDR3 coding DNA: TGTGCCATCAGTGAGTCAGCGGGCGGGGGCTCCTACGAGCAGTACTTC. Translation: CAISESAGGGSYEQYF.

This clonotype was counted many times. In DNA, the CDR3 is TGTGCCAGCAGCTTTGTCACACCCTCTGGAAACACCATATATTTT. Its translation is CASSFVTPSGNTIYF. J is TRBJ1-3 and V is TRBV7-2; no firm D call. Germline CDR1 SGHTA, CDR2 FQGNSA. Trimming stripped 3 bases from V and 0 bases from J, with 9 bases between. The CDR3 covers 15 residues.

CDR3 loop: CASSFSLSTDTQYF. The CDR3 DNA is TGTGCCAGCAGCTTCTCCCTTAGCACAGATACGCAGTATTTT. The rearrangement joins TRBV7-8 to TRBJ2-3; D is unresolved. Germline lookup yields CDR1 SGHVS and CDR2 FQNEAQ. Trimming cost V 3 bases and J 0 bases, with 7 bases left between them. The CDR3 has 14 residues.

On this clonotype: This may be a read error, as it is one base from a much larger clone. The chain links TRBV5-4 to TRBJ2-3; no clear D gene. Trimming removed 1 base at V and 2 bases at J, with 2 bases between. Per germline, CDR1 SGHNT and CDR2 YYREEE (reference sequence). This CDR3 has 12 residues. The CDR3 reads CASSLHTDTQYF. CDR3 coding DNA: TGTGCCAGCAGCTTGCACACAGATACGCAGTATTTT.

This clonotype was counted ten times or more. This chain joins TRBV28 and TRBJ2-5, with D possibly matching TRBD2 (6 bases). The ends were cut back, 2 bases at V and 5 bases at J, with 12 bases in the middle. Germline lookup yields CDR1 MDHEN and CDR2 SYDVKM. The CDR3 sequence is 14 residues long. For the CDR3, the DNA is TGTGCCAGCAGTTTACAGGGAGGATGGGAGACCCAGTACTTC. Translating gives CASSLQGGWETQYF.

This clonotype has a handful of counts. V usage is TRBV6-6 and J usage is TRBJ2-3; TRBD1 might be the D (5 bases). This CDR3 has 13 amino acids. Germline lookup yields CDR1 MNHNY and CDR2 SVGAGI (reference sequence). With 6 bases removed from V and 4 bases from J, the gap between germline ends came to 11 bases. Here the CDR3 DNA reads TGTGCCAGCAGGTCAGGGCTTCCAGATACGCAGTATTTT. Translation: CASRSGLPDTQYF.

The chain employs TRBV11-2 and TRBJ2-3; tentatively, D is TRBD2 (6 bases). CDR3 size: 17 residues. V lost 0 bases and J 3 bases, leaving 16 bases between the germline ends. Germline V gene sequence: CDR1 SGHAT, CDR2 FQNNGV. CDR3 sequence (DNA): TGTGCCAGCAGCTTAGAAGTTTCGGGAGTAATTACAGATACGCAGTATTTT. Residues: CASSLEVSGVITDTQYF.

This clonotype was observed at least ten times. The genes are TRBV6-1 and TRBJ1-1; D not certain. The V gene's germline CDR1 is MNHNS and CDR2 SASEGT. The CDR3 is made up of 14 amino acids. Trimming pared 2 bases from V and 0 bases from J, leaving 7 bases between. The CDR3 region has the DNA TGTGCCAGCAGTGAACAGACCATGAACACTGAAGCTTTCTTT. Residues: CASSEQTMNTEAFF.

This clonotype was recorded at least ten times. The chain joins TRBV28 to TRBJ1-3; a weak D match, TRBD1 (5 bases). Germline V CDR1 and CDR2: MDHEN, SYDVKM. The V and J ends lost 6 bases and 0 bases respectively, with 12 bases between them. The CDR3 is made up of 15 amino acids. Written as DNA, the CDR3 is TGTGCCAGCAGCCGGGACCCGGTCTCTGGAAACACCATATATTTT. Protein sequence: CASSRDPVSGNTIYF. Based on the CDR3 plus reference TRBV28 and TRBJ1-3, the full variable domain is DVKVTQSSRYLVKRTGEKVFLECVQDMDHENMFWYRQDPGLGLRLIYFSYDVKMKEKGDIPEGYSVSREKKERFSLILESASTNQTSMYLCASSRDPVSGNTIYFGEGSWLTVV.

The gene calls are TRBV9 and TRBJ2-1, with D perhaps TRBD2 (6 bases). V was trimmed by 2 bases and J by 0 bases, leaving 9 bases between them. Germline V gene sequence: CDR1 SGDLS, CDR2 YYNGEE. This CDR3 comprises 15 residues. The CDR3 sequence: CASSVDGGSYNEQFF. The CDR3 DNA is TGTGCCAGCAGCGTGGACGGGGGCTCCTACAATGAGCAGTTCTTC. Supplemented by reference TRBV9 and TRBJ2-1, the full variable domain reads DSGVTQTPKHLITATGQRVTLRCSPRSGDLSVYWYQQSLDQGLQFLIQYYNGEERAKGNILERFSAQQFPDLHSELNLSSLELGDSALYFCASSVDGGSYNEQFFGPGTRLTVL.

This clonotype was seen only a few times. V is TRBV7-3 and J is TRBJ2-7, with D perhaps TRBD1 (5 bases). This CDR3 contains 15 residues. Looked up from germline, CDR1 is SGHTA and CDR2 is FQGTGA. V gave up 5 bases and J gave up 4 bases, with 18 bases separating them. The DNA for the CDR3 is TGTGCCAGCAGCCCGACGGCAGGGTGGATGTACGAGCAGTACTTC. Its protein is CASSPTAGWMYEQYF.

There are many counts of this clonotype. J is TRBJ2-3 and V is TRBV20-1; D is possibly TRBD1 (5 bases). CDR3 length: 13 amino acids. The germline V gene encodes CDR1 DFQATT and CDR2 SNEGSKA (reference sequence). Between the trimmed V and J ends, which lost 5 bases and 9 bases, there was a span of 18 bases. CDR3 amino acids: CSAPASQAGTQYF. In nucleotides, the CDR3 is TGCAGTGCTCCCGCCTCTCAAGCAGGGACGCAGTATTTT.

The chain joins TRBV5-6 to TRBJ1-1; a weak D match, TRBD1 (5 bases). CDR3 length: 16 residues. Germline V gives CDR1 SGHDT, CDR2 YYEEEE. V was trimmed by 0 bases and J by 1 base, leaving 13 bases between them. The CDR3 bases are TGTGCCAGCAGCTTGGCCGGAACAGGCGAGAACACTGAAGCTTTCTTT. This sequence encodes CASSLAGTGENTEAFF.

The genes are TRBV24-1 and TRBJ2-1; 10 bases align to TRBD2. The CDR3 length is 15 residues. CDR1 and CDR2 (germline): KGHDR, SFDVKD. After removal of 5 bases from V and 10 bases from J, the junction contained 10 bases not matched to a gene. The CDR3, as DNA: TGTGCCACCAGTGTACGGCTAGCGGGGGCTGGGGAGCAGTTCTTC. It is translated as CATSVRLAGAGEQFF.

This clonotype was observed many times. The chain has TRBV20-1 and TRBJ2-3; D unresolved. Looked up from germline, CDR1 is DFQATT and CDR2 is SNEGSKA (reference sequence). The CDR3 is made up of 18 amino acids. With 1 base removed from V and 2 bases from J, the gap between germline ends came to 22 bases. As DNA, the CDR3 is TGCAGTGCTAGAGTAACCACGTGGGAAAGGTACTCCACAGATACGCAGTATTTT. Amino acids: CSARVTTWERYSTDTQYF.

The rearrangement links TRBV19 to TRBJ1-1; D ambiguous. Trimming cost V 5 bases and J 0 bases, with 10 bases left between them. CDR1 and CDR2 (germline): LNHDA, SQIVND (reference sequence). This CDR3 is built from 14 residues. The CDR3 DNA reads TGTGCCAGTAGTTCTCGCAGCTTGAACACTGAAGCTTTCTTT. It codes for CASSSRSLNTEAFF.

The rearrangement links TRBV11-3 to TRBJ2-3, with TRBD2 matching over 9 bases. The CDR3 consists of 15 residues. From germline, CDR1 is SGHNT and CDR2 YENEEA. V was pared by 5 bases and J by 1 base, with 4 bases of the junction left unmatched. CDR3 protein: CASSRGGAGTDTQYF. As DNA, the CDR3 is TGTGCCAGCAGCCGCGGGGGGGCCGGCACAGATACGCAGTATTTT.

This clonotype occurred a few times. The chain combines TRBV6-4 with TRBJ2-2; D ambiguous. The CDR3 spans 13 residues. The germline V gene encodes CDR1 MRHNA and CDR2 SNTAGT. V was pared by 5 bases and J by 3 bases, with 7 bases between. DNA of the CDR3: TGTGCCAGCAGTACGAGACACACCGGGGAGCTGTTTTTT. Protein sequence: CASSTRHTGELFF.

DNA for the CDR3: TGTGCCAGCTCACCAATAACTAGTACACCGTCCTCCCAAGAGACCCAGTACTTC. Protein sequence: CASSPITSTPSSQETQYF. The rearrangement links TRBV18 to TRBJ2-5, with D perhaps TRBD2 (5 bases). Germline assignment: CDR1 KGHSH and CDR2 LQKENI. The length of the CDR3 is 18 residues. V was clipped by 2 bases and J by 1 base, with 20 bases between them. Complete variable domain (other parts from reference TRBV18 and TRBJ2-5): NAGVMQNPRHLVRRRGQEARLRCSPMKGHSHVYWYRQLPEEGLKFMVYLQKENIIDESGMPKERFSAEFPKEGPSILRIQQVVRGDSAAYFCASSPITSTPSSQETQYFGPGTRLLVL.

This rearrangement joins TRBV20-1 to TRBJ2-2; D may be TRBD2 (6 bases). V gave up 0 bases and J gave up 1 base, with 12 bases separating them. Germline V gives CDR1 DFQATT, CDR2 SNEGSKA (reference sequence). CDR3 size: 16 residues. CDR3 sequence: CSARDIGSGNTGELFF. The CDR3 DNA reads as TGCAGTGCTAGAGATATCGGTAGCGGGAACACCGGGGAGCTGTTTTTT.

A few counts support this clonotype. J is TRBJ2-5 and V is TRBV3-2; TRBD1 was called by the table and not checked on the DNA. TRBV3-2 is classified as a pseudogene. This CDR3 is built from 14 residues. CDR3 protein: CASSDSPGSKTQYF. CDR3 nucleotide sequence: TGTGCCAGCAGTGATAGCCCTGGTAGCAAGACCCAGTACTTC.

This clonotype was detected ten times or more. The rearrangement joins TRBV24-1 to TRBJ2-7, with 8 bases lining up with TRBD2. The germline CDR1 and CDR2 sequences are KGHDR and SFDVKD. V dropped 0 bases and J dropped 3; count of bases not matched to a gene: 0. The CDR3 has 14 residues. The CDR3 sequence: CATSDLTSGYEQYF. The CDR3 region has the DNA TGTGCCACCAGTGATTTGACTAGCGGCTACGAGCAGTACTTC.

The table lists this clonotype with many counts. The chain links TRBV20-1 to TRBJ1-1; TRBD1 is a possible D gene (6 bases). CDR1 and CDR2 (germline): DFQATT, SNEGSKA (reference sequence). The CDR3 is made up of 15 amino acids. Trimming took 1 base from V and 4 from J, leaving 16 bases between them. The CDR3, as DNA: TGCAGTGCTAGAGCCCCAGGGGTTATGGGCACTGAAGCTTTCTTT. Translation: CSARAPGVMGTEAFF.

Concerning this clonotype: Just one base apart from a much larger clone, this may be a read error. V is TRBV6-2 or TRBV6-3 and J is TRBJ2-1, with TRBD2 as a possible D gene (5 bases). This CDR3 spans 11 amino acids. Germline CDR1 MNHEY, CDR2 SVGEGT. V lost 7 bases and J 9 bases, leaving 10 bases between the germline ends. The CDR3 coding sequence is TGTGCCAGCACGAGTCGGGGTGAGCAGTTCTTC. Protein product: CASTSRGEQFF.

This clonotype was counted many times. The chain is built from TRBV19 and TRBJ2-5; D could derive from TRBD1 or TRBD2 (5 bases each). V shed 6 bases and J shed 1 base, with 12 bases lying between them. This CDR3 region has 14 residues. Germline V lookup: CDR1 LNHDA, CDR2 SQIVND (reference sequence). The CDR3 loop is CASSPLGVQETQYF. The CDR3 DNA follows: TGTGCCAGTAGCCCCCTGGGGGTCCAAGAGACCCAGTACTTC.

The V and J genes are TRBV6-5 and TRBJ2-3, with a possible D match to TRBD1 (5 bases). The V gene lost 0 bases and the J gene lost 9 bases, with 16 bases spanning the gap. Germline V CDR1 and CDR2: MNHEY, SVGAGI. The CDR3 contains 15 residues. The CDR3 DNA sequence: TGTGCCAGCAGTTACTCCCGACAGTCCCAAAGCACGCAGTATTTT. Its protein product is CASSYSRQSQSTQYF.

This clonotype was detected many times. DNA of the CDR3: TGCAGTGCTAGGGCCGGGACAGGGACCCCAGATACGCAGTATTTT. As protein: CSARAGTGTPDTQYF. The V and J genes are TRBV20-1 and TRBJ2-3; 9 positions match TRBD1. V was clipped by 3 bases and J by 4 bases; unmatched bases: 8. The CDR3 runs to 15 residues. Per the germline V gene, CDR1 is DFQATT and CDR2 is SNEGSKA (reference sequence).

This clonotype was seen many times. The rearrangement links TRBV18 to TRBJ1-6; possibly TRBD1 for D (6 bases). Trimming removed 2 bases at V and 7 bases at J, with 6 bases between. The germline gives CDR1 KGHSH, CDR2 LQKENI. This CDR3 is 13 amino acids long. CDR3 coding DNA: TGTGCCAGCTCACCAGGGGGCAATTCACCCCTCCACTTT. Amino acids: CASSPGGNSPLHF.

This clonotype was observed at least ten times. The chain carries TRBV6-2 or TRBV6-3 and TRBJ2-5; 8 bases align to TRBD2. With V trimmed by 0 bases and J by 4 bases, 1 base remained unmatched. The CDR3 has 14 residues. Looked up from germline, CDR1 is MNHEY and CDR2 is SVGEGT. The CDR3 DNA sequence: TGTGCCAGCAGTTACTCCGGGAGGGGAGAGACCCAGTACTTC. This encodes CASSYSGRGETQYF.